The clone carrying this TCR beta chain appeared once. The data belong to a study of blood T cell repertoires in COVID-19. Allocation to cohorts depended on clinical history reported by the participants. Germline trimming cut 3 bases from V and 2 bases from J; bases unmatched to any gene: 3. The germline CDR1 and CDR2 sequences are LNHDA and SQIVND (reference sequence). The CDR3 totals 14 residues. In the source study's methods: Scientists estimated how many nucleated cells there were by amplifying reference gene primers. Profiling relied on immunoSEQ multiplex PCR, and the TCRdb table lists in-frame clones only, not all of them. That table furnishes V, J and clone size, whereas the DNA furnished D and trimming. The sample has roughly 230,000 clones, over 75% seen once.

Sequenced: PBMCs or T cells enriched from blood (not recorded which). This receptor was taken from an older woman who had recovered from COVID-19. The V gene is TRBV19, the J gene TRBJ1-2, with 7 bases lining up with TRBD1. CDR3 nucleotides: TGTGCCAGTAGTATGGGACAGCTGAACTATGGCTACACCTTC. As protein: CASSMGQLNYGYTF.